The clone carrying this T cell receptor beta chain was seen many times. Since the library was made to target alpha chains, this beta chain is a stray read and its abundance is not meaningful. The germline gives CDR1 KGHDR, CDR2 SFDVKD. There are 14 residues in the CDR3. Trimming removed 7 bases at V and 5 bases at J, with 16 bases between. These data belong to a study of spatial heterogeneity in lung cancer. Study details: Within raw reads, each unique TCR and UMI combination appeared on average more than ten times.

Time point specified: sample taken at primary tumor resection. The donors were 55 to 85 patients with non-small cell lung cancer that was early-stage and untreated. Sequencing was performed on whole RNA extracted from tumor and nontumor lung tissue, or from frozen PBMC, and the material was left unsorted. Via MiXCR, TCRdb re-called the 5' RACE reads, giving one row per CDR3 protein. This sample has about 15,000 distinct CDR3 sequences; roughly 3.9% occur once, and the top ten carry 9.8%. This receptor was taken from a male donor with early-stage non-small cell lung cancer. Sequencing used normal lung tissue next to the tumor, obtained at surgery. The chain links TRBV24-1 to TRBJ2-5; D perhaps matches TRBD1 (5 bases). The CDR3: CATSHQGLGETQYF. The CDR3 region has the DNA TGTGCCACCAGCCACCAGGGCCTAGGGGAGACCCAGTACTTC.